This T cell receptor (beta chain) was sequenced for a study of neurological immune-mediated disorders. Study background: The study included some 34 multiple sclerosis patients, around 31 relapsing-remitting and 3 secondary progressive. Findings of the study overall: The study phylogenetically grouped the repertoires of 18 of 34 multiple sclerosis patients into one related-CDR3 cluster, a possible signature.

Losses at the gene ends were 3 bases for V and 5 bases for J; bases not matched to a gene: 12. Germline assignment: CDR1 DFQATT and CDR2 SNEGSKA (reference sequence). CDR3 length equals 16 residues. This clonotype was counted a few times. Its cognate antigen is unknown. The authors produced cDNA by 5'RACE using 10-nucleotide random UMIs. TCRdb re-analysed the 5' RACE reads in MiXCR, keeping a single row per CDR3 protein. The table lists roughly 70,000 distinct CDR3 sequences, less than 5.5% of them singletons. This TCR was recovered from a woman aged 25 to 39 with multiple sclerosis. The V and J genes are TRBV20-1 and TRBJ2-5; 10 bases match TRBD1. Sequences were obtained from PBMCs. The CDR3 DNA is TGCAGTGCTAGTTTTAGGGGGACAGGGGTTGTGGAGACCCAGTACTTC. It translates to CSASFRGTGVVETQYF.